This T cell receptor (beta chain) came from a study of blood T cell repertoires in COVID-19. Original processing notes: Amplifying reference gene primers gave estimates of nucleated cell counts. Repertoires were generated with immunoSEQ multiplex PCR, while TCRdb's copy carries only in-frame clones and drops some. V and J calls and clone size are copied from that table; D and trimming were computed from the DNA. This table has around 90,000 clones, 85% to 95% appearing once. This receptor was identified in a woman aged 55-75 years with active COVID-19. Sequencing input: peripheral blood.

CDR3 protein: CASSPSGQGAGQPQHF. DNA of the CDR3: TGTGCCAGCAGCCCATCGGGACAGGGGGCCGGGCAGCCCCAGCATTTT. The chain couples TRBV9 to TRBJ1-5; 12 bases match TRBD1. V dropped 4 bases and J dropped 7; count of bases not matched to a gene: 9. The CDR3 consists of 16 residues. CDR1 is SGDLS and CDR2 is YYNGEE in the germline V gene.